These 7 T cell receptor beta chains were sequenced from one sample in a study of monozygotic twins with cystic fibrosis. TCRdb's table, derived via immunoSEQ multiplex PCR, lists solely in-frame clones and lacks some. Of roughly 13,000 clones in the sample, 85% to 90% were seen once. Material for sequencing was blood. Every receptor here comes from a boy aged 10-17 years with cystic fibrosis.

CDR3 nucleotides: TGTGCCATCAGTGAGAGGGGCTATGGCTACACCTTC. Its translation is CAISERGYGYTF. The chain combines TRBV10-3 with TRBJ1-2, with D tentatively TRBD1 (5 bases). V was shortened by 2 bases and J by 4 bases, with 5 bases between the two germline ends. Germline CDR1 is ENHRY and CDR2 is SYGVKD. This CDR3 has 12 residues.

This clone has just one count. The genes are TRBV7-2 and TRBJ1-5; D gene unclear. The CDR3 consists of 13 residues. Germline CDR1 reads SGHTA; CDR2 reads FQGNSA. Trimming stripped 3 bases from V and 6 bases from J, with 9 bases between. The CDR3 reads CASSFDITQPQHF. Here the CDR3 DNA reads TGTGCCAGCAGCTTCGACATCACTCAGCCCCAGCATTTT.

The chain combines TRBV19 with TRBJ1-5, with 7 positions matching TRBD1. The CDR3 consists of 16 residues. CDR1 is LNHDA, CDR2 SQIVND, per germline (reference sequence). V trimming: 5 bases; J trimming: 3 bases; junction bases outside the gene matches: 10. CDR3 protein: CASSLTGIPFNQPQHF. The CDR3 nucleotides read TGTGCCAGTAGTTTGACAGGGATCCCGTTCAATCAGCCCCAGCATTTT.

The genes are TRBV7-2 and TRBJ1-5, with 9 bases that match TRBD1. Germline CDR1 is SGHTA and CDR2 is FQGNSA. This CDR3 comprises 14 residues. V gave up 5 bases and J gave up 11 bases; unmatched junction bases: 10. The CDR3 reads CASSPPGTGITQHF. The DNA of the CDR3 is TGTGCCAGCAGCCCTCCCGGGACAGGGATAACCCAGCATTTT.

The gene calls are TRBV5-1 and TRBJ2-5, with 8 nucleotides matching TRBD2. Germline loops: CDR1 SGHRS, CDR2 YFSETQ. J was trimmed by 8 bases and V by 0 bases; bases with no gene match: 12. The CDR3 contains 16 residues. The CDR3 is CASSLETGGPWITQYF. For the CDR3, the DNA is TGCGCCAGCAGCTTGGAAACGGGGGGGCCTTGGATAACCCAGTACTTC.

The rearrangement uses TRBV19 and TRBJ2-1, with 10 bases aligning to TRBD2. The germline CDR1 and CDR2 sequences are LNHDA and SQIVND (reference sequence). The J segment lost 2 bases and the V segment lost 0 bases, leaving 4 bases of the junction unmatched. This CDR3 comprises 17 residues. This chain's CDR3 is CASSIDGGLAPYNEQFF. The CDR3 coding sequence is TGTGCCAGTAGTATAGATGGGGGACTAGCGCCCTACAATGAGCAGTTCTTC. The variable domain in full, with the rest retrieved from reference TRBV19 and TRBJ2-1, is DGGITQSPKYLFRKEGQNVTLSCEQNLNHDAMYWYRQDPGQGLRLIYYSQIVNDFQKGDIAEGYSVSREKKESFPLTVTSAQKNPTAFYLCASSIDGGLAPYNEQFFGPGTRLTVL.

Notes on this clone: The sample holds other DNA sequences that translate to the same CDR3. The gene calls are TRBV7-6 and TRBJ2-3; 8 bases line up with TRBD1. The ends lost 2 bases at V and 3 bases at J; junction bases unmatched: 1. The CDR3 runs 14 residues. Germline V gene data show CDR1 as SGHVS and CDR2 as FNYEAQ. The CDR3 region has the DNA TGTGCCAGCAGCTTAAGGACAGGGACAGATACGCAGTATTTT. This translates into CASSLRTGTDTQYF.